This TCR beta chain stems from a study of blood T cell repertoires in COVID-19. Data came from immunoSEQ multiplex PCR; TCRdb stores just in-frame clones and leaves some out. The repertoire holds about 140,000 clones, with about 89% as singletons. V lost 2 bases to trimming and J lost 0 bases, with 7 bases between them. Germline loops: CDR1 LNHDA, CDR2 SQIVND (reference sequence). This CDR3 spans 14 amino acids. Specimen: PBMCs or T cells enriched from blood (not recorded which). The TCR sequence derives from a man aged 55 to 69 who had recovered from COVID-19. The chain carries TRBV19 and TRBJ1-2; D is unclear. In nucleotides, the CDR3 is TGTGCCAGTAGTATAACTCCTACTAACTATGGCTACACCTTC. Residues: CASSITPTNYGYTF.